Listed below are T cell receptor beta chains from one sample, sequenced in a study of Tregs in tolerant kidney transplant recipients. Using immunoSEQ multiplex PCR, the repertoire was profiled, and TCRdb retains in-frame clones only, with some absent. The sample yields more than 20,000 clones, over 75% seen once. This specimen consisted of CD8+ T cells from blood (PBMCs), obtained 6 months after the transplant. The receptors were sampled from a human patient who received a combined kidney and bone marrow transplant. Some T cells may originate from the graft donor. CDR3s include the opening cysteine and the closing phenylalanine or tryptophan. Each record gives: J gene, D gene, V gene, CDR3 length, clone size, CDR3 DNA, CDR3 protein. D genes are given only for firm matches. Clone size is given for some rows only: seen once, a few or many times, or a class if the clone is expanded.

j_gene: TRBJ2-3
d_gene: TRBD2
v_gene: TRBV14
len: 16
abundance: -
CDR3nt: TGTGCCAGCAGCCCAGCGACAGCGGGAGTACAGGATACGCAGTATTTT
CDR3aa: CASSPATAGVQDTQYF

j_gene: TRBJ2-3
d_gene: -
v_gene: TRBV5-5
len: 11
abundance: -
CDR3nt: TGTGCCAGCAGCAACGGTTATACGCAGTATTTT
CDR3aa: CASSNGYTQYF

j_gene: TRBJ1-1
d_gene: -
v_gene: TRBV13
len: 14
abundance: -
CDR3nt: TGTGCCAGCAGCCAACAGGATATGAACACTGAAGCTTTCTTT
CDR3aa: CASSQQDMNTEAFF

j_gene: TRBJ2-3
d_gene: TRBD2
v_gene: TRBV20-1
len: 11
abundance: -
CDR3nt: TGCGGGACTAGCTCAGCAGATACGCAGTATTTT
CDR3aa: CGTSSADTQYF

j_gene: TRBJ2-1
d_gene: TRBD2
v_gene: TRBV6-5
len: 13
abundance: -
CDR3nt: TGTGCCAGCAGTCTGGGGAGGGCTGATGAGCAGTTCTTC
CDR3aa: CASSLGRADEQFF

j_gene: TRBJ1-1
d_gene: TRBD1
v_gene: TRBV6-5
len: 14
abundance: -
CDR3nt: TGTGCCAGCAGTTACACACAGGGGGAAACTGAAGCTTTCTTT
CDR3aa: CASSYTQGETEAFF

j_gene: TRBJ2-4
d_gene: -
v_gene: TRBV23-1
len: 12
abundance: -
CDR3nt: TGCGCCAGCACACGACTACGGCACATTCAGTACTTC
CDR3aa: CASTRLRHIQYF

j_gene: TRBJ1-5
d_gene: TRBD1
v_gene: TRBV7-3
len: 19
abundance: -
CDR3nt: TGTGCCAGCAGCTTAAACCACGAAATCGGACAGGGCCGCAATCAGCCCCAGCATTTT
CDR3aa: CASSLNHEIGQGRNQPQHF

j_gene: TRBJ1-2
d_gene: -
v_gene: TRBV27
len: 14
abundance: -
CDR3nt: TGTGCCAGCAAGTTTCCTGGAGAGAGCTATGGCTACACCTTC
CDR3aa: CASKFPGESYGYTF

j_gene: TRBJ1-1
d_gene: -
v_gene: TRBV19
len: 13
abundance: -
CDR3nt: TGTGCCAGTAGTCCTTACAGGGAAACTGAAGCTTTCTTT
CDR3aa: CASSPYRETEAFF

j_gene: TRBJ2-7
d_gene: -
v_gene: TRBV11-2
len: 12
abundance: -
CDR3nt: TGTGCCAGCAGCTTGACAGGCTACGAGCAGTACTTC
CDR3aa: CASSLTGYEQYF

j_gene: TRBJ2-5
d_gene: -
v_gene: TRBV9
len: 14
abundance: -
CDR3nt: TGTGCCAGCAGCGTTAGTGGGGGCCCGGAGACCCAGTACTTC
CDR3aa: CASSVSGGPETQYF

j_gene: TRBJ2-7
d_gene: TRBD1
v_gene: TRBV7-6
len: 15
abundance: -
CDR3nt: TGTGCCAGCAGCAAGGGGGACAGGCTGCACTACGAGCAGTACTTC
CDR3aa: CASSKGDRLHYEQYF

j_gene: TRBJ1-2
d_gene: -
v_gene: TRBV13
len: 15
abundance: -
CDR3nt: TGTGCCAGCAGCTTAGAGGGGTTGGCTAACTATGGCTACACCTTC
CDR3aa: CASSLEGLANYGYTF

j_gene: TRBJ2-1
d_gene: TRBD2
v_gene: TRBV19
len: 17
abundance: once
CDR3nt: TGTGCCAGTAGTATAGCCGGGACTAGCGGGTCCTACAATGAGCAGTTCTTC
CDR3aa: CASSIAGTSGSYNEQFF

j_gene: TRBJ2-7
d_gene: TRBD2
v_gene: TRBV28
len: 14
abundance: once
CDR3nt: TGTGCCAGCAGTTCCGGGACTAGGATCTACGAGCAGTACTTC
CDR3aa: CASSSGTRIYEQYF

j_gene: TRBJ1-4
d_gene: -
v_gene: TRBV10-2
len: 14
abundance: -
CDR3nt: TGCGCCAGCAGTACAGGGTTCCAGAATGAAAAACTGTTTTTT
CDR3aa: CASSTGFQNEKLFF

j_gene: TRBJ2-7
d_gene: TRBD1
v_gene: TRBV27
len: 13
abundance: -
CDR3nt: TGTGCCAGCAGTTGGACAGGGGAAGACGAGCAGTACTTC
CDR3aa: CASSWTGEDEQYF

j_gene: TRBJ2-5
d_gene: -
v_gene: TRBV28
len: 17
abundance: -
CDR3nt: TGTGCCAGCAAAGTACCCTCCCGGGTCCTCAGTCAAGAGACCCAGTACTTC
CDR3aa: CASKVPSRVLSQETQYF

j_gene: TRBJ2-1
d_gene: TRBD2
v_gene: TRBV13
len: 15
abundance: -
CDR3nt: TGTGCCACAAATGGGGCGGGAGGCTCCTACAATGAGCAGTTCTTC
CDR3aa: CATNGAGGSYNEQFF

j_gene: TRBJ2-1
d_gene: -
v_gene: TRBV19
len: 15
abundance: -
CDR3nt: TGTGCCAGTGGATTCCGGGGTCCCCCCTACAATGAGCAGTTCTTC
CDR3aa: CASGFRGPPYNEQFF

j_gene: TRBJ2-7
d_gene: TRBD2
v_gene: TRBV4-3
len: 14
abundance: -
CDR3nt: TGCGCCAGCAGCCAAGACCTAGCGGCCTACGAGCAGTACTTC
CDR3aa: CASSQDLAAYEQYF

j_gene: TRBJ2-7
d_gene: -
v_gene: TRBV7-9
len: 15
abundance: -
CDR3nt: TGTGCCAGCAGCTTAGGTCCAGGGAGGAGCTACGAGCAGTACTTC
CDR3aa: CASSLGPGRSYEQYF

j_gene: TRBJ2-3
d_gene: -
v_gene: TRBV7-6
len: 13
abundance: few
CDR3nt: TGTGCCAGCAGTTTTTCAGAATCAGATACGCAGTATTTT
CDR3aa: CASSFSESDTQYF

j_gene: TRBJ2-7
d_gene: TRBD2
v_gene: TRBV11-2
len: 18
abundance: -
CDR3nt: TGTGCCAGCAGCCATGGACCGGGACTAGCGGGAGACTTTTACGAGCAGTACTTC
CDR3aa: CASSHGPGLAGDFYEQYF

j_gene: TRBJ2-7
d_gene: TRBD2
v_gene: TRBV6-1
len: 15
abundance: -
CDR3nt: TGTGCCAGCAGTTTACTAGCGGGAGCGGGCTACGAGCAGTACTTC
CDR3aa: CASSLLAGAGYEQYF

j_gene: TRBJ1-2
d_gene: -
v_gene: TRBV15
len: 14
abundance: once
CDR3nt: TGTGCCACCAGCGGACACAGCGTCGGCTATGGCTACACCTTC
CDR3aa: CATSGHSVGYGYTF

j_gene: TRBJ2-2
d_gene: -
v_gene: TRBV9
len: 16
abundance: -
CDR3nt: TGTGCCAGCAGCGTAGGGGGGGACGCGAACACCGGGGAGCTGTTTTTT
CDR3aa: CASSVGGDANTGELFF

j_gene: TRBJ1-1
d_gene: -
v_gene: TRBV19
len: 11
abundance: -
CDR3nt: TGTGCCAGTAGTATACAGTCCGAAGCTTTCTTT
CDR3aa: CASSIQSEAFF

j_gene: TRBJ2-3
d_gene: -
v_gene: TRBV5-1
len: 14
abundance: -
CDR3nt: TGCGCCAGCAGCCCGGCGGCTAGCACAGATACGCAGTATTTT
CDR3aa: CASSPAASTDTQYF

j_gene: TRBJ2-3
d_gene: TRBD1
v_gene: TRBV30
len: 14
abundance: -
CDR3nt: TGTGCCTGCTTGACAGGGGGCGCATTAGATACGCAGTATTTT
CDR3aa: CACLTGGALDTQYF

j_gene: TRBJ2-7
d_gene: TRBD1
v_gene: TRBV7-2
len: 16
abundance: few
CDR3nt: TGTGCCAGCAGCCCGGGGACAGGGGGCGACTCCTACGAGCAGTACTTC
CDR3aa: CASSPGTGGDSYEQYF

j_gene: TRBJ2-7
d_gene: -
v_gene: TRBV27
len: 12
abundance: -
CDR3nt: TGTGCCAGCAGTTCCTACAGCTACGAGCAGTACTTC
CDR3aa: CASSSYSYEQYF

j_gene: TRBJ2-7
d_gene: -
v_gene: TRBV4-1
len: 14
abundance: -
CDR3nt: TGCGCCAGCAGCCAACCCGCCGGGGTTGACGAGCAGTACTTC
CDR3aa: CASSQPAGVDEQYF

j_gene: TRBJ2-1
d_gene: -
v_gene: TRBV5-1
len: 13
abundance: few
CDR3nt: TGCGCCAGCAGCAAAACAGAGAACAATGAGCAGTTCTTC
CDR3aa: CASSKTENNEQFF

j_gene: TRBJ1-2
d_gene: -
v_gene: TRBV28
len: 11
abundance: -
CDR3nt: TGTGCCAGCAGGACTGGGTATGGCTACACCTTC
CDR3aa: CASRTGYGYTF

j_gene: TRBJ2-5
d_gene: -
v_gene: TRBV7-2
len: 17
abundance: -
CDR3nt: TGTGCCAGCAGCTTCAGGGGCGCCGGGCCCTCCCAAGAGACCCAGTACTTC
CDR3aa: CASSFRGAGPSQETQYF

j_gene: TRBJ2-7
d_gene: -
v_gene: TRBV7-6
len: 12
abundance: -
CDR3nt: TGTGCCAGCAGCGCGCAGGGTAACGAGCAGTACTTC
CDR3aa: CASSAQGNEQYF

j_gene: TRBJ1-3
d_gene: -
v_gene: TRBV4-3
len: 13
abundance: -
CDR3nt: TGCGCCAGCAGCCCTAACTCTGGAAACACCATATATTTT
CDR3aa: CASSPNSGNTIYF

j_gene: TRBJ2-7
d_gene: TRBD2
v_gene: TRBV7-2
len: 17
abundance: -
CDR3nt: TGTGCCAGCAGCCAAGGGGCCCTATACGGGAGGACCTACGAGCAGTACTTC
CDR3aa: CASSQGALYGRTYEQYF

j_gene: TRBJ1-1
d_gene: -
v_gene: TRBV4-1
len: 17
abundance: -
CDR3nt: TGCGCCAGCAGCCAAGATCTTTACAGGGTGGTATACACTGAAGCTTTCTTT
CDR3aa: CASSQDLYRVVYTEAFF

j_gene: TRBJ2-7
d_gene: TRBD2
v_gene: TRBV14
len: 17
abundance: -
CDR3nt: TGTGCCAGCAGCCAAGGGGCCCTATACGGGAGGACCTACGAGCAGTACTTC
CDR3aa: CASSQGALYGRTYEQYF

j_gene: TRBJ2-7
d_gene: TRBD2
v_gene: TRBV7-9
len: 17
abundance: -
CDR3nt: TGTGCCAGCAGCCAAGGGGCCCTATACGGGAGGACCTACGAGCAGTACTTC
CDR3aa: CASSQGALYGRTYEQYF

j_gene: TRBJ2-7
d_gene: TRBD2
v_gene: TRBV6-5
len: 16
abundance: -
CDR3nt: TGTGCCAGCAGTTATGGGGGGGGAACAGAAACCTACGAGCAGTACTTC
CDR3aa: CASSYGGGTETYEQYF

j_gene: TRBJ2-1
d_gene: TRBD1
v_gene: TRBV28
len: 15
abundance: -
CDR3nt: TGTGCCAGCAGTTACAGGGGGATTCTGTACAATGAGCAGTTCTTC
CDR3aa: CASSYRGILYNEQFF

j_gene: TRBJ2-1
d_gene: -
v_gene: TRBV7-2
len: 13
abundance: once
CDR3nt: TGTGCCAGCAGCCAGGGGCTGCAAGGTGAGCAGTTCTTC
CDR3aa: CASSQGLQGEQFF

j_gene: TRBJ1-5
d_gene: -
v_gene: TRBV7-8
len: 17
abundance: -
CDR3nt: TGTGCCAGCAGCTCAGACGGACAGTACACTAGCAATCAGCCCCAGCATTTT
CDR3aa: CASSSDGQYTSNQPQHF

j_gene: TRBJ1-1
d_gene: -
v_gene: TRBV5-1
len: 15
abundance: -
CDR3nt: TGCGCCAGCGCGCACGAGTTAGCCCCGGGCACTGAAGCTTTCTTT
CDR3aa: CASAHELAPGTEAFF

j_gene: TRBJ2-1
d_gene: TRBD2
v_gene: TRBV5-1
len: 14
abundance: -
CDR3nt: TGCGCCAGCAGCTCCAACTTACTAGCGCATGAGCAGTTCTTC
CDR3aa: CASSSNLLAHEQFF

j_gene: TRBJ2-1
d_gene: -
v_gene: TRBV7-2
len: 16
abundance: -
CDR3nt: TGTGCCAGCAGCTTTACTAGCCCACTCCACTACAATGAGCAGTTCTTC
CDR3aa: CASSFTSPLHYNEQFF

j_gene: TRBJ2-1
d_gene: TRBD2
v_gene: TRBV5-3
len: 16
abundance: -
CDR3nt: TGTGCCAGAAGATGGACTAGCGGGACCCCGGGTAATGAGCAGTTCTTC
CDR3aa: CARRWTSGTPGNEQFF

j_gene: TRBJ1-1
d_gene: -
v_gene: TRBV27
len: 15
abundance: once
CDR3nt: TGTGCCAGCAGTTTGGCGGGTTCCCTAGACACTGAAGCTTTCTTT
CDR3aa: CASSLAGSLDTEAFF